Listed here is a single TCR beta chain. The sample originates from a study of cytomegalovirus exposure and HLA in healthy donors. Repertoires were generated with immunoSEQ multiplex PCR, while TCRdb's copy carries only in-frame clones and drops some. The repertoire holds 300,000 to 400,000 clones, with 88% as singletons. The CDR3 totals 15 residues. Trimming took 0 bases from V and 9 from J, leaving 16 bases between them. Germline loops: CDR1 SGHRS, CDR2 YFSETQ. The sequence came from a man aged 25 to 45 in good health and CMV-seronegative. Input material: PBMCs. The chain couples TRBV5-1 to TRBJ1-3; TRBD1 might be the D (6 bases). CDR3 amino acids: CASSLVSRGLSTIYF. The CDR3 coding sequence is TGCGCCAGCAGCTTGGTGTCCAGGGGTCTTAGCACCATATATTTT.